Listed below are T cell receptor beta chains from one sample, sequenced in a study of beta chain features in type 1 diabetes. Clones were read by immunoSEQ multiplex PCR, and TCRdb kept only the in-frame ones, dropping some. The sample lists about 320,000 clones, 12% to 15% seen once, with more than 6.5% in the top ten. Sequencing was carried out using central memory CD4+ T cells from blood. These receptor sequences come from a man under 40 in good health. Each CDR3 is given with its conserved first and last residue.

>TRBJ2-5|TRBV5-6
CASSLFVTGRQETQYF
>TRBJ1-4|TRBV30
CAWSRGPNEKLFF
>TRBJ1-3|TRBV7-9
CASSPAWGNTIYF
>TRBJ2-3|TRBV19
CASSIEGYPREFTDTQYF
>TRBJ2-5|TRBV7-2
CASSLLASRKQETQYF
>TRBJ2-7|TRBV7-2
CASSRGAGEQYF
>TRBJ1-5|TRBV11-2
CASSFIHGADQPQHF
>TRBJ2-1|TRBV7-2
CASSLGGPFNEQFF
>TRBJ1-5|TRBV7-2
CASSLTTGDHQPQHF
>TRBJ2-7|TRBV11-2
CASSLDRLAYEQYF
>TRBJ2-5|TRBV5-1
CASSRGTSGEETQYF
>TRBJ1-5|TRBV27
CASSARDQPQHF
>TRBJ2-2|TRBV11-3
CASSLAEAGELFF
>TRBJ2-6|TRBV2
CASSDTGANVLTF
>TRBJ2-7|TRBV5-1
CASSQGGSYEQYF
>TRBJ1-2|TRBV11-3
CASSSPRFYGYTF
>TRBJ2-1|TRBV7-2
CASSANNEQFF
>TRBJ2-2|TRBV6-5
CASSYFPKKTGELFF
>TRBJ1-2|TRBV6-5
CASSRLLQEDGYTF
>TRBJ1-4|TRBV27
CASSLSGRFNEKLFF
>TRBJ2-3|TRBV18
CASSLSTDTQYF
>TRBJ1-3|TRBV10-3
CAISESATVDSGNTIYF
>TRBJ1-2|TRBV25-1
CASSERRGYGYTF
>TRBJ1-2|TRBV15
CATKRQGLVGYTF
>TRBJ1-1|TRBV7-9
CASSLGTEHTEAFF
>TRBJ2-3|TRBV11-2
CASSDRTGTDTQYF
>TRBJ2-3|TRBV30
CAWSVRGGVADTQYF
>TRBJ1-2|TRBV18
CASSPFWDNYGYTF
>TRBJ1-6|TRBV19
CASSPPGQSNSPLHF
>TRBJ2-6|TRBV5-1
CASSPDRVSGANVLTF
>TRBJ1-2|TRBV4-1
CASSQDEGHGYGYTF
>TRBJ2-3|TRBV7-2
CASSLDKGTGLRYTDTQYF
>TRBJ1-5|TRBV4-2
CASSSPPNQPQHF
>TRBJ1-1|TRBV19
CASSIKGFGAFF
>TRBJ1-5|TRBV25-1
CASCRSLEDIPQQPQHF
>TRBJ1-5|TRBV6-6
CASRGQNSNQPQHF
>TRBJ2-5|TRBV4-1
CASSQARVHF
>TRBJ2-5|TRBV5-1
CASSRGTSQETQYF
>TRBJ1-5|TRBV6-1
CASSEGQQNQPQHF
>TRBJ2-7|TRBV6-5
CASSYLQGYEQYF
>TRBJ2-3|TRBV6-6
CASSPRGTSVGDTQYF